Here is one TCR beta chain with its context. Patients in Seattle were enrolled during active infection, then followed longitudinally. The record originates from a study of blood T cell repertoires in COVID-19. Study information: Italy, Spain and the United States were the sources of the convalescent and acute COVID-19 samples. PBMCs, B-cell-depleted T cells, or T cells were the source of the cDNA or gDNA that made up the material.

In the source study's methods: Amplification from reference gene primers served as the basis for estimated nucleated cell counts. Using immunoSEQ multiplex PCR, the repertoire was profiled, and TCRdb retains in-frame clones only, with some absent. For V, J and clone size, that table is used; D and trimming come from the DNA. The top ten clones hold approximately 8% of a sample with under 150,000 clones, 80% to 90% of them seen once. Trimming left V 5 bases short and J 4 bases short, with 17 bases between. The CDR3 extends over 15 amino acids. Germline CDR1 reads SGHAT; CDR2 reads FQDESV (reference sequence).

The rearrangement joins TRBV11-1 to TRBJ1-1; a weak D match, TRBD1 (5 bases). The sequence came from a woman aged 55 to 70 with COVID-19, enrolled during active disease. The material sequenced was peripheral blood. The CDR3 DNA sequence: TGTGCCAGCAGCCCCCGACCCGGGGGGGGCACTGAAGCTTTCTTT. It yields the protein CASSPRPGGGTEAFF.